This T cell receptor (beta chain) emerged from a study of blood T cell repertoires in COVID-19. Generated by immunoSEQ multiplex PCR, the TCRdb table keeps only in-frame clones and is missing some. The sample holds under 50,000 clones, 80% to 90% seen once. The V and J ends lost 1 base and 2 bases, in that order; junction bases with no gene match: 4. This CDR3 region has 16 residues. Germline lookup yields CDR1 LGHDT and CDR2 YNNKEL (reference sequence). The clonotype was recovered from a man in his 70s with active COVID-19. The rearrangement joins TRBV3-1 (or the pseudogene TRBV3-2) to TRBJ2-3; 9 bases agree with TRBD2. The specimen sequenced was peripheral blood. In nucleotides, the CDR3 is TGTGCCAGCAGCCAAGGGCTAGCGGGGATCACAGATACGCAGTATTTT. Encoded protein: CASSQGLAGITDTQYF.